The 31 T cell receptor beta chains given below trace back to one sample, sequenced in a study of T cell responses to AZD1222 COVID-19 vaccine. Libraries were prepared by immunoSEQ multiplex PCR; TCRdb keeps only in-frame clonotypes and omits some of them. This table has around 88,000 clones, 88% appearing once. Source: peripheral blood, taken on day 0 of MenACWY control vaccination. These receptors originate from an adult in good health.

The rearrangement uses TRBV5-8 and TRBJ2-3; 7 nucleotides match TRBD1. Germline V gene lookup returns CDR1 SGHTS and CDR2 YDEGEE. The trim removed 4 bases at V and 2 bases at J, leaving 13 bases unmatched. This CDR3 is 17 amino acids long. This CDR3 is CASSQRQGSAHTDTQYF. The CDR3 coding sequence is TGTGCCAGCAGCCAAAGACAGGGATCCGCACACACAGATACGCAGTATTTT. Looking up the rest from reference TRBV5-8 and TRBJ2-3 gives the full variable domain: EAGVTQSPTHLIKTRGQQATLRCSPISGHTSVYWYQQALGLGLQFLLWYDEGEERNRGNFPPRFSGRQFPNYSSELNVNALELEDSALYLCASSQRQGSAHTDTQYFGPGTRLTVL.

The J gene is TRBJ1-3, the V gene TRBV5-8, with 8 bases matching TRBD1. This CDR3 spans 17 amino acids. Germline loops: CDR1 SGHTS, CDR2 YDEGEE. The V gene end was trimmed by 2 bases and the J gene end by 2 bases; junction bases not matched to a gene: 9. The CDR3 here is CASSFVRQGAAGNTIYF. Here the CDR3 DNA reads TGTGCCAGCAGCTTCGTAAGGCAGGGGGCCGCTGGAAACACCATATATTTT.

The genes are TRBV4-3 and TRBJ2-1; D perhaps matches TRBD2 (6 bases). In germline, CDR1 is LGHNA, CDR2 YSLEER. The CDR3 has 16 amino acids. Trimming removed 0 bases from V and 0 bases from J, with 9 bases in between. The CDR3 reads CASSQEAGSSYNEQFF. CDR3 nucleotides: TGCGCCAGCAGCCAAGAAGCCGGGAGCTCCTACAATGAGCAGTTCTTC.

There are a few counts of this clone. This sequence joins TRBV3-1 (or the pseudogene TRBV3-2) and TRBJ2-2; D could derive from TRBD1 or TRBD2 (5 bases each). The length of the CDR3 is 14 residues. Germline-derived CDR1 and CDR2 are LGHDT and YNNKEL (reference sequence). The V gene lost 1 base and the J gene lost 6 bases, with 9 bases spanning the gap. The CDR3 loop is CASSQVRDAGELFF. The DNA for the CDR3 is TGTGCCAGCAGCCAAGTTAGGGACGCCGGGGAGCTGTTTTTT.

The rearrangement joins TRBV6-5 to TRBJ2-1; 10 bases are a match to TRBD2. The CDR3 is made up of 15 amino acids. Germline assignment: CDR1 MNHEY and CDR2 SVGAGI. Unmatched junction bases numbered 7, after V lost 7 bases and J lost 4 bases. CDR3 in amino acids: CASTRAGGYYNEQFF. The CDR3 DNA is TGTGCCAGCACTCGAGCGGGGGGGTATTACAATGAGCAGTTCTTC.

CDR3 nucleotide sequence: TGTGCCTGGAGCGGGGTTGGTTCACCCCTCCACTTT. It is translated as CAWSGVGSPLHF. The rearrangement joins TRBV30 to TRBJ1-6; D gene unclear. V was pared by 3 bases and J by 9 bases, with 9 bases between. CDR3 length: 12 residues. Germline lookup yields CDR1 GTSNPN and CDR2 SVGIG (reference sequence).

This clone was counted once. The chain links TRBV19 to TRBJ1-4; no clear D gene. V was trimmed by 3 bases and J by 7 bases, leaving 12 bases between them. The germline gives CDR1 LNHDA, CDR2 SQIVND (reference sequence). CDR3 length: 14 residues. CDR3 nucleotide sequence: TGTGCCAGTAGTATTACTGGGATAGGTGAAAAACTGTTTTTT. Translated: CASSITGIGEKLFF.

The chain joins TRBV5-1 to TRBJ1-2, with 7 bases aligning to TRBD1. V shed 4 bases, J shed 3 bases, and the junction held 9 bases outside the gene matches. Germline values: CDR1 SGHRS, CDR2 YFSETQ. The CDR3 covers 15 residues. CDR3 protein: CASSTVQGSDYGYTF. Written as DNA, the CDR3 is TGCGCCAGCAGCACGGTACAGGGGTCGGACTATGGCTACACCTTC.

This clone was seen a single time. The chain's CDR3 is CASSAWTSVSYNEQFF. In DNA form, the CDR3 reads TGTGCCAGCAGCGCCTGGACTAGCGTTTCCTACAATGAGCAGTTCTTC. The chain uses TRBV11-1 and TRBJ2-1, with TRBD2 matching over 9 bases. V lost 5 bases, J lost 1 base, and 6 bases stayed unmatched. This CDR3 has 16 residues. Germline-derived CDR1 and CDR2 are SGHAT and FQDESV (reference sequence). Full variable domain (rest looked up from reference TRBV11-1 and TRBJ2-1): EAEVAQSPRYKITEKSQAVAFWCDPISGHATLYWYRQILGQGPELLVQFQDESVVDDSQLPKDRFSAERLKGVDSTLKIQPAELGDSAMYLCASSAWTSVSYNEQFFGPGTRLTVL.

V is TRBV28 and J is TRBJ1-2; tentative D call: TRBD1 (5 bases). The V end lost 4 bases, the J end lost 5 bases, and 8 bases lay between the germline ends. CDR1 and CDR2 (germline): MDHEN, SYDVKM. This CDR3 contains 12 residues. CDR3 sequence reads: CASSSDRYGYTF. DNA of the CDR3: TGTGCCAGCAGTTCCGACAGATATGGCTACACCTTC.

The chain combines TRBV19 with TRBJ1-5; D may be TRBD1 (6 bases). Germline V CDR1 and CDR2: LNHDA, SQIVND (reference sequence). Trimming removed 6 bases from V and 2 bases from J, with 14 bases in between. This CDR3 has 15 amino acids. CDR3 coding DNA: TGTGCCAGTAGCCAAAGGACAGTGGGCAATCAGCCCCAGCATTTT. Protein: CASSQRTVGNQPQHF.

This clone was seen once. J is TRBJ2-7 and V is TRBV4-2; D is perhaps TRBD2 (6 bases). There are 15 residues in the CDR3. Germline V lookup: CDR1 LGHNA, CDR2 YNFKEQ. V was trimmed by 1 base and J by 7 bases, leaving 17 bases between them. The CDR3 spells CASSQGDGGPSEQYF. The CDR3 region has the DNA TGTGCCAGCAGCCAAGGGGACGGGGGTCCGAGTGAGCAGTACTTC.

This clone came up once. The chain combines TRBV5-8 with TRBJ1-6; D unresolved. The V and J ends lost 5 bases and 6 bases respectively, with 12 bases between them. Germline V CDR1 and CDR2: SGHTS, YDEGEE. This CDR3 comprises 14 residues. CDR3 residues: CASSRSYSNSPLHF. CDR3 sequence (DNA): TGTGCCAGCAGTAGGTCCTATTCTAATTCACCCCTCCACTTT. The full variable domain, in which reference TRBV5-8 and TRBJ1-6 provide the parts outside the CDR3, is EAGVTQSPTHLIKTRGQQATLRCSPISGHTSVYWYQQALGLGLQFLLWYDEGEERNRGNFPPRFSGRQFPNYSSELNVNALELEDSALYLCASSRSYSNSPLHFGNGTRLTVT.

V and J are TRBV5-4 and TRBJ1-4; 7 bases align to TRBD1. CDR1 and CDR2 from the germline V gene are SGHNT and YYREEE (reference sequence). The CDR3 runs to 17 residues. J was trimmed by 5 bases and V by 3 bases; bases with no gene match: 13. The CDR3 loop reads CASSSGGAGTENEKLFF. Here the CDR3 DNA reads TGTGCCAGCAGCTCGGGGGGGGCCGGGACAGAGAATGAAAAACTGTTTTTT.

This chain links TRBV6-5 with TRBJ2-3; TRBD1 or TRBD2 may be the D gene (5 bases each). The germline V and J ends were trimmed by 7 bases and 2 bases, with 16 bases remaining between them. CDR1 and CDR2 (germline): MNHEY, SVGAGI. The CDR3 extends over 15 amino acids. The CDR3 DNA sequence: TGTGCCAGCACATTCATGCAGGGACCCACAGATACGCAGTATTTT. It encodes CASTFMQGPTDTQYF.

This CDR3 reads CASSEGTGVSPLHF. CDR3 nucleotides: TGTGCCAGCAGTGAAGGGACAGGGGTCTCACCCCTCCACTTT. The chain joins TRBV2 to TRBJ1-6, with TRBD1 identical over 9 bases. Germline assignment: CDR1 SNHLY and CDR2 FYNNEI. J was trimmed by 10 bases and V by 1 base; bases with no gene match: 2. The CDR3 sequence is 14 residues long.

The V gene is TRBV6-5, the J gene TRBJ1-2; D not certain. V dropped 6 bases and J dropped 8 bases, with 13 bases sitting between them. Germline V gives CDR1 MNHEY, CDR2 SVGAGI. There are 12 residues in the CDR3. CDR3 residues: CASSPASAGYTF. The CDR3, as DNA: TGTGCCAGCAGCCCCGCTTCCGCGGGCTACACCTTC.

This clone has a handful of counts. This chain joins TRBV19 and TRBJ1-6, with D perhaps matching TRBD1 (5 bases). The CDR3 extends over 14 amino acids. V was trimmed by 7 bases and J by 7 bases, leaving 14 bases between them. Germline V gene lookup returns CDR1 LNHDA and CDR2 SQIVND (reference sequence). The CDR3 loop reads CASKVPGANSPLHF. The CDR3 DNA follows: TGTGCCAGTAAAGTCCCCGGGGCCAATTCACCCCTCCACTTT.

This clone was observed once. The rearrangement links TRBV14 to TRBJ1-1; D ambiguous. This CDR3 comprises 13 residues. V lost 0 bases to trimming and J lost 4 bases, with 6 bases between them. The germline gives CDR1 SGHDN, CDR2 FVKESK. The DNA for the CDR3 is TGTGCCAGCAGCCAAGATCTTGCCACTGAAGCTTTCTTT. This encodes CASSQDLATEAFF.

DNA for the CDR3: TGTGCCATCAGTGAGTCCAGGGCTACCAGCTCCTATAATTCACCCCTCCACTTT. Its protein is CAISESRATSSYNSPLHF. The chain combines TRBV10-3 with TRBJ1-6; a possible D gene is TRBD1 (5 bases). Germline CDR1 reads ENHRY; CDR2 reads SYGVKD. There are 18 residues in the CDR3. The V gene lost 0 bases and the J gene lost 0 bases, with 12 bases spanning the gap.

V is TRBV7-2 and J is TRBJ1-6; no definite D call. Germline V CDR1 and CDR2: SGHTA, FQGNSA. The CDR3 sequence is 16 residues long. V dropped 5 bases and J dropped 3 bases, with 14 bases sitting between them. Here the CDR3 reads CASSPKAGNYNSPLHF. CDR3 sequence (DNA): TGTGCCAGCAGCCCTAAGGCGGGTAACTATAATTCACCCCTCCACTTT. The complete variable domain, with remaining parts taken from reference TRBV7-2 and TRBJ1-6, reads GAGVSQSPSNKVTEKGKDVELRCDPISGHTALYWYRQSLGQGLEFLIYFQGNSAPDKSGLPSDRFSAERTGGSVSTLTIQRTQQEDSAVYLCASSPKAGNYNSPLHFGNGTRLTVT.

The chain recombines TRBV7-2 with TRBJ2-4; TRBD2 matches 10 bases. J gave up 6 bases and V 8 bases, and 13 bases lay outside the gene matches. From germline, CDR1 is SGHTA and CDR2 FQGNSA. This CDR3 comprises 16 residues. The CDR3 nucleotides read TGTGCCAGCGTCCTAGGGACTAGCGTGGGAGGAAACATTCAGTACTTC. As protein: CASVLGTSVGGNIQYF.

CDR3 region: CASSSSPSGNTIYF. The DNA for the CDR3 is TGTGCCAGCAGCTCCTCCCCCTCTGGAAACACCATATATTTT. The chain couples TRBV6-5 to TRBJ1-3; D remains unclear. CDR1 and CDR2 (germline): MNHEY, SVGAGI. The CDR3 has 14 amino acids. Trimming removed 6 bases from V and 0 bases from J, with 9 bases in between.

V and J are TRBV6-2 or TRBV6-3 and TRBJ1-1, with 8 positions matching TRBD1. This CDR3 contains 14 residues. With V trimmed by 4 bases and J by 6 bases, 7 bases remained unmatched. CDR1 is MNHEY, CDR2 SVGEGT, per germline. CDR3 DNA: TGTGCCAGCAGTTCCCCGGGCAGGGGGCCTGAAGCTTTCTTT. Translated, it gives CASSSPGRGPEAFF.

This chain links TRBV21-1 with TRBJ1-1; the DNA was not used to check the table's D call, TRBD1. TRBV21-1 is noted as a pseudogene. CDR3 length: 16 residues. The CDR3 loop reads CASSDHYRGPSTEAFF. The CDR3 DNA is TGTGCCAGCAGCGACCATTACAGGGGCCCCTCCACTGAAGCTTTCTTT.

The gene calls are TRBV2 and TRBJ1-4; 9 bases fit TRBD1. Trimming took 1 base from V and 7 from J; bases not matched to a gene: 10. This CDR3 is built from 17 residues. CDR1 is SNHLY and CDR2 is FYNNEI in the germline V gene. DNA of the CDR3: TGTGCCAGCAGTGAAGGGACAGGGGTTGGAGGGGGTGAAAAACTGTTTTTT. Residues: CASSEGTGVGGGEKLFF.

The V and J genes are TRBV30 and TRBJ1-1; tentative D call: TRBD1 (5 bases). Trimming took off 5 bases at V and 4 bases at J, with 14 bases between the two ends. CDR3 length: 13 residues. Germline V gives CDR1 GTSNPN, CDR2 SVGIG (reference sequence). This chain's CDR3 is CAWALGAGTEAFF. The CDR3 DNA is TGTGCCTGGGCACTAGGGGCCGGCACTGAAGCTTTCTTT.

The chain is built from TRBV4-1 and TRBJ2-5; D remains unclear. Germline CDR1 is MGHRA and CDR2 is YSYEKL. V lost 4 bases and J 2 bases, leaving 8 bases between the germline ends. The CDR3 is 13 residues long. DNA for the CDR3: TGCGCCAGCAGCCGTGGGCCACAAGAGACCCAGTACTTC. Amino acids: CASSRGPQETQYF.

This chain joins TRBV13 and TRBJ2-3; D is uncertain. Trimming left V 5 bases short and J 8 bases short, with 11 bases between. The CDR3 sequence is 12 residues long. Germline V CDR1 and CDR2: PRHDT, FYEKMQ (reference sequence). The CDR3 nucleotides are TGTGCCAGCAGCCCGTACCTTGGTACGCAGTATTTT. Translating gives CASSPYLGTQYF. Using reference TRBV13 and TRBJ2-3 for the parts outside the CDR3, the full variable domain is AAGVIQSPRHLIKEKRETATLKCYPIPRHDTVYWYQQGPGQDPQFLISFYEKMQSDKGSIPDRFSAQQFSDYHSELNMSSLELGDSALYFCASSPYLGTQYFGPGTRLTVL.

This clone was seen only once. This rearrangement joins TRBV29-1 to TRBJ2-1; perhaps TRBD1 as D (5 bases). The CDR3 is made up of 16 amino acids. Trimming cost V 0 bases and J 2 bases, with 14 bases left between them. Germline V gene sequence: CDR1 SQVTM, CDR2 ANQGSEA. The CDR3 DNA reads TGCAGCGTTGAAGATTTGGGGCTGTTCACCTACAATGAGCAGTTCTTC. It translates to CSVEDLGLFTYNEQFF.

CDR3 nucleotides: TGTGCCAGCAGTTACACCCCCGGGACAGGGAGCGCTTTCTTT. Amino acid sequence: CASSYTPGTGSAFF. The chain links TRBV6-2 or TRBV6-3 to TRBJ1-1; 9 bases fit TRBD1. The CDR3 extends over 14 amino acids. Per the germline V gene, CDR1 is MNHEY and CDR2 is SVGEGT. Trimming removed 2 bases from V and 11 bases from J; junction bases left unmatched: 9.